This record covers a single T cell receptor beta chain. Assay: immunoSEQ multiplex PCR; the TCRdb copy retains only in-frame clones and omits some. The sample records some 160,000 clones, 80% being singletons. Cohorts were based on clinical histories the participants reported. This sample was taken from a study of blood T cell repertoires in COVID-19. Trimming at V came to 8 bases and at J to 3 bases, leaving 3 bases not matched to a gene. Germline values: CDR1 GTSNPN, CDR2 SVGIG (reference sequence). This CDR3 contains 13 residues. The sequence came from a woman aged 55 to 70 who had recovered from COVID-19. Input material: PBMCs or T cells enriched from blood (not recorded which). The V gene is TRBV30, the J gene TRBJ2-6, with TRBD1 matching 8 bases. This CDR3 is CAGTGGGANVLTF. Written as DNA, the CDR3 is TGTGCCGGGACAGGAGGTGGGGCCAACGTCCTGACTTTC.